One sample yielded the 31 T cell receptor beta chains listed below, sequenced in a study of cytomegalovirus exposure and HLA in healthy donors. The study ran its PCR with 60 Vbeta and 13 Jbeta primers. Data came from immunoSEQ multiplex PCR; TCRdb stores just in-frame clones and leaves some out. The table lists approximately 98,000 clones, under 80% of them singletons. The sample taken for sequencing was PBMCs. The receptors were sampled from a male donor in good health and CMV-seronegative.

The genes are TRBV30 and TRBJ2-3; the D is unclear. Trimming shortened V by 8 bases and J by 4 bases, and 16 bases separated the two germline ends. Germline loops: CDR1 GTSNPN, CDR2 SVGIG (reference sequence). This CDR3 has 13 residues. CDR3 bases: TGTGCCCACCTGCCACGGTTCTCAGATACGCAGTATTTT. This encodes CAHLPRFSDTQYF.

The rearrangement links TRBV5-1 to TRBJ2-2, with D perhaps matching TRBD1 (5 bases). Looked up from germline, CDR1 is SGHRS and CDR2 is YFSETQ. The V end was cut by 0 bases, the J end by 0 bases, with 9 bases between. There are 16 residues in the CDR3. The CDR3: CASSLEQAANTGELFF. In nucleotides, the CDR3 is TGCGCCAGCAGCTTGGAACAGGCCGCGAACACCGGGGAGCTGTTTTTT.

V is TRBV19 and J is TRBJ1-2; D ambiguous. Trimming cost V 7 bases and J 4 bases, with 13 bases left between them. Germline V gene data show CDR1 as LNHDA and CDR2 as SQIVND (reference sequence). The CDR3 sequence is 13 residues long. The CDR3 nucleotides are TGTGCCAGTAACGACAAGGCCGCCTATGGCTACACCTTC. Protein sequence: CASNDKAAYGYTF.

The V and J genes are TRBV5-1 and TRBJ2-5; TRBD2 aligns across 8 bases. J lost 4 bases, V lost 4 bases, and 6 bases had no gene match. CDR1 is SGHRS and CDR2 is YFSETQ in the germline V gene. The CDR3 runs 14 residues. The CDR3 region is CASSTGLVRETQYF. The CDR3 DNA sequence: TGCGCCAGCAGCACGGGACTAGTACGAGAGACCCAGTACTTC.

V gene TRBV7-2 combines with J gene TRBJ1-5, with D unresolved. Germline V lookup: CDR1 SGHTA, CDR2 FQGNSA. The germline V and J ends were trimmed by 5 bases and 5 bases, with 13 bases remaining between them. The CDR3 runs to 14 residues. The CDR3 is CASSPRGGHQPQHF. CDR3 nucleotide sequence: TGTGCCAGCAGCCCTCGAGGCGGGCATCAGCCCCAGCATTTT.

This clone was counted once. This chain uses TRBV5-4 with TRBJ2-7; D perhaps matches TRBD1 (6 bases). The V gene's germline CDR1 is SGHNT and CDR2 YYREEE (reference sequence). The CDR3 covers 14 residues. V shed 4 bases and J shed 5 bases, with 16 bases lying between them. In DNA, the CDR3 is TGTGCCAGCAGCCCGGGACACCCTTCGGACGAGCAGTACTTC. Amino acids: CASSPGHPSDEQYF.

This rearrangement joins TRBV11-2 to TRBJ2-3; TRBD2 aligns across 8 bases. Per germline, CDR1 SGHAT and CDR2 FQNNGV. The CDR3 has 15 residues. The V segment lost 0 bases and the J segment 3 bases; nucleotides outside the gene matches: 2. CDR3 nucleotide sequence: TGTGCCAGCAGCTTAGACGGGAGGGGGACAGATACGCAGTATTTT. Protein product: CASSLDGRGTDTQYF.

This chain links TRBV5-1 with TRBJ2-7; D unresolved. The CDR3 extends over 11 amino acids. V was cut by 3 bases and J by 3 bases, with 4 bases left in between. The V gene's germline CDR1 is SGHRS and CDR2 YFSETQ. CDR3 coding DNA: TGCGCCAGCAGCTCCAACTACGAGCAGTACTTC. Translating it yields CASSSNYEQYF.

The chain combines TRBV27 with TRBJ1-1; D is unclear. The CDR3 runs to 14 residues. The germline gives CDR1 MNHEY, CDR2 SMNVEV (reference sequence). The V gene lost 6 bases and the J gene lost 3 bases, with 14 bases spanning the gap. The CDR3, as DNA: TGTGCCAGCAGGAGGGTCCTGACGGACACTGAAGCTTTCTTT. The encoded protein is CASRRVLTDTEAFF.

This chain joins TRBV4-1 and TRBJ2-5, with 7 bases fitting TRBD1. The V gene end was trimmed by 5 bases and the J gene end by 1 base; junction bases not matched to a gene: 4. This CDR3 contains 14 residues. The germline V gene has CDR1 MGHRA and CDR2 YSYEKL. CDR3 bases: TGCGCCAGCAGCTCCCGACAGGGCCAAGAGACCCAGTACTTC. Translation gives CASSSRQGQETQYF.

The CDR3 DNA follows: TGTGCCAGCAGCTTAGCGCGGCTCACAGATACGCAGTATTTT. This sequence encodes CASSLARLTDTQYF. The J gene is TRBJ2-3, the V gene TRBV6-5; D possibly corresponds to TRBD2 (5 bases). The CDR3 extends over 14 amino acids. With 6 bases removed from V and 2 bases from J, the gap between germline ends came to 12 bases. Germline loops: CDR1 MNHEY, CDR2 SVGAGI.

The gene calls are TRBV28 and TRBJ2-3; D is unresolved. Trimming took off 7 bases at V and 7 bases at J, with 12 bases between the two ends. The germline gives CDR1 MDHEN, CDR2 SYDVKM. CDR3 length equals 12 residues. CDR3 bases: TGTGCCAGCAACCTTAACGGTAATACGCAGTATTTT. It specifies CASNLNGNTQYF.

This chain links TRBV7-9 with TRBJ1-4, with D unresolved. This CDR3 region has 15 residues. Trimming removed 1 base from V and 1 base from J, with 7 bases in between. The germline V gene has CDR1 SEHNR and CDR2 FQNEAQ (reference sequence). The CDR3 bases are TGTGCCAGCAGCTTAGTCAGTTTAACTAATGAAAAACTGTTTTTT. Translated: CASSLVSLTNEKLFF.

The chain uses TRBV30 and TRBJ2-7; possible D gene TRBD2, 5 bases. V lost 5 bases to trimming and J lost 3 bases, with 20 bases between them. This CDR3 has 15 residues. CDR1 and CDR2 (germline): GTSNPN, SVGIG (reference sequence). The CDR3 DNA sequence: TGTGCCTGGGTCAAGAGGACCGCGGGCGGCTACGAGCAGTACTTC. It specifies CAWVKRTAGGYEQYF. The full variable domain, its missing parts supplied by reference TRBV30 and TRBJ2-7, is SQTIHQWPATLVQPVGSPLSLECTVEGTSNPNLYWYRQAAGRGLQLLFYSVGIGQISSEVPQNLSASRPQDRQFILSSKKLLLSDSGFYLCAWVKRTAGGYEQYFGPGTRLTVT.

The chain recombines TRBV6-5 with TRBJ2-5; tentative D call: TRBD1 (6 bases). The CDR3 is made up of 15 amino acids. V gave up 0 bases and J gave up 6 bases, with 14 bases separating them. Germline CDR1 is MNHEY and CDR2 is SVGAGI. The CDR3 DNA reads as TGTGCCAGCAGTTACTCTAGCGACAGGAGGAAGACCCAGTACTTC. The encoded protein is CASSYSSDRRKTQYF.

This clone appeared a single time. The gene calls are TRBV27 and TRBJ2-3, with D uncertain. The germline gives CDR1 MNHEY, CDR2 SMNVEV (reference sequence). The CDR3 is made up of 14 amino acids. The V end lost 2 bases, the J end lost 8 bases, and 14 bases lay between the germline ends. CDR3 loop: CASSLTVRYRTQYF. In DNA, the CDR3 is TGTGCCAGCAGTTTAACGGTGCGGTATCGTACGCAGTATTTT.

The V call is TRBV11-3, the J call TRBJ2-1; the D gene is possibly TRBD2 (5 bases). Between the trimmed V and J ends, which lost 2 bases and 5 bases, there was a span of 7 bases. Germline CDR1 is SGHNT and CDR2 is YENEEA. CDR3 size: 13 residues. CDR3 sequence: CASSLYGDNEQFF. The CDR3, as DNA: TGTGCCAGCAGCTTATACGGGGACAATGAGCAGTTCTTC.

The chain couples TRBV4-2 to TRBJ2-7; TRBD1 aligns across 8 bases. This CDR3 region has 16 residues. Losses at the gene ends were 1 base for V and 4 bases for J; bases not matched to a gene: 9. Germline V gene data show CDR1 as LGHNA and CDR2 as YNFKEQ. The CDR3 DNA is TGTGCCAGCAGCCAAGGAAAAGGGACAGGATTTTACGAGCAGTACTTC. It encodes CASSQGKGTGFYEQYF.

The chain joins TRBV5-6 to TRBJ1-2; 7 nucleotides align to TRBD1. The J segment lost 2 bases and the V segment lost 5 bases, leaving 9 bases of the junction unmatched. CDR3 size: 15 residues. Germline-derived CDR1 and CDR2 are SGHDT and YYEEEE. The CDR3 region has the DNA TGTGCCAGCAGGATCGTAAAACAGGGGAACTATGGCTACACCTTC. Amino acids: CASRIVKQGNYGYTF.

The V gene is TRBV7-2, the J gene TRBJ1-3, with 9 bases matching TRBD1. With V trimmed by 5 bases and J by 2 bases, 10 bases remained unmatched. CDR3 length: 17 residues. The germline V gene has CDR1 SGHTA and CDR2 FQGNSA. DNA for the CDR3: TGTGCCAGCAGCCCAAGGGACAGGGCATCCCCTGGAAACACCATATATTTT. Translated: CASSPRDRASPGNTIYF.

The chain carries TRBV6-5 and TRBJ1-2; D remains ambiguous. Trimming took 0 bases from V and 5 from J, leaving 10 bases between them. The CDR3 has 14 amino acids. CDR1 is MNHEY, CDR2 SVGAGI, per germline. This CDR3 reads CASSYSPAGYGYTF. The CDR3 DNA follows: TGTGCCAGCAGTTACTCCCCGGCGGGGTATGGCTACACCTTC.

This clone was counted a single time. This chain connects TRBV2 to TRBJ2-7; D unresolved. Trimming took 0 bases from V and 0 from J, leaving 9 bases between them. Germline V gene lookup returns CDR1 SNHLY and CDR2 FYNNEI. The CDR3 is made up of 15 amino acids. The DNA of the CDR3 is TGTGCCAGCAGTGAAGCTCAGACTGTCTCCTACGAGCAGTACTTC. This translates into CASSEAQTVSYEQYF.

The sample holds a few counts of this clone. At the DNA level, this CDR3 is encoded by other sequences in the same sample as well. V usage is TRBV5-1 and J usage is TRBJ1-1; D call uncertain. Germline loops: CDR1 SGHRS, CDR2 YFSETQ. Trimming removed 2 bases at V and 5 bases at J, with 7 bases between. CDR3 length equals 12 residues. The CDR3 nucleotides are TGCGCCAGCAGCTTACCCGGGACTGAAGCTTTCTTT. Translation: CASSLPGTEAFF.

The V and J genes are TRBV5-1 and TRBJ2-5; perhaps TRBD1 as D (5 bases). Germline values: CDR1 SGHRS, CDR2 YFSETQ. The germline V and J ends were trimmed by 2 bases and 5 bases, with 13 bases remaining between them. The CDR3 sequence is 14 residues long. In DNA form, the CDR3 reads TGCGCCAGCAGCTTTCAGGGTATGATCGAGACCCAGTACTTC. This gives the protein CASSFQGMIETQYF.

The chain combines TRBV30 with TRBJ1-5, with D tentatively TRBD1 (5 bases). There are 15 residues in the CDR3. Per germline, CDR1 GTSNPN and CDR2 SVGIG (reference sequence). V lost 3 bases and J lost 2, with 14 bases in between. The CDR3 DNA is TGTGCCTGGAGGGAAGGTTGGGGGGGCAATCAGCCCCAGCATTTT. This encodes CAWREGWGGNQPQHF.

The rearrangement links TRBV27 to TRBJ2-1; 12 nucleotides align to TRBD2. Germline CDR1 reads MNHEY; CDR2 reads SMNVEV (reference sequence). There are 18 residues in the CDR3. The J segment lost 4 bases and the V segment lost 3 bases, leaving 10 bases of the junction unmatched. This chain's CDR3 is CASSLPLAGGDLYNEQFF. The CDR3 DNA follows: TGTGCCAGCAGTTTGCCCCTAGCGGGAGGGGATCTATACAATGAGCAGTTCTTC.

The CDR3 region is CASSLSMTGAIRGYTF. CDR3 coding DNA: TGTGCCAGCAGTTTATCGATGACAGGGGCCATTCGTGGCTACACCTTC. The chain employs TRBV27 and TRBJ1-2; 8 bases are shared with TRBD1. The length of the CDR3 is 16 residues. With V trimmed by 0 bases and J by 7 bases, 10 bases remained unmatched. The germline V gene has CDR1 MNHEY and CDR2 SMNVEV (reference sequence).

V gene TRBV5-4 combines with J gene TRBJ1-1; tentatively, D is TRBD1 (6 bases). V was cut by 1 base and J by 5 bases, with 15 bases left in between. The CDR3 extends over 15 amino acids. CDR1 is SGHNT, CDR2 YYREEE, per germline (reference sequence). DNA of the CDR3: TGTGCCAGCAGCTTGCGTGGGAGGGGGGGGACTGAAGCTTTCTTT. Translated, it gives CASSLRGRGGTEAFF.

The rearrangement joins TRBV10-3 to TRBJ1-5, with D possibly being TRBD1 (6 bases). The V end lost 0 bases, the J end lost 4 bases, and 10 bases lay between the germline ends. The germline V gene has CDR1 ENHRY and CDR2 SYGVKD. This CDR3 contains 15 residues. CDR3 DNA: TGTGCCATCAGTGAGTCGTTACAGGGTAATCAGCCCCAGCATTTT. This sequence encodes CAISESLQGNQPQHF.

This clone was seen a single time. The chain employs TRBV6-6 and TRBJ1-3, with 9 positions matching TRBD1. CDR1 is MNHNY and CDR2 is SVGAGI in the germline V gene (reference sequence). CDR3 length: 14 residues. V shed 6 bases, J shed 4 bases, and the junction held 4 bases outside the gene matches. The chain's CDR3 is CASSWTGAGNTIYF. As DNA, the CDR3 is TGTGCCAGCAGCTGGACAGGGGCAGGAAACACCATATATTTT.

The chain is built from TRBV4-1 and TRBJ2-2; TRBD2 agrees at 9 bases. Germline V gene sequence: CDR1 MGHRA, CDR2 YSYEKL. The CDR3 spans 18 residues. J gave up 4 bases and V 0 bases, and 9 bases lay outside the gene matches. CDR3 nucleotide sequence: TGCGCCAGCAGCCAAGATCCGGGCGGCGGGAGGGTCACCGGGGAGCTGTTTTTT. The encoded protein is CASSQDPGGGRVTGELFF.